This T cell receptor (beta chain) was retrieved from a study of cytomegalovirus exposure and HLA in healthy donors. General study points: Three chains linked to CMV were shown in vitro to be specific for CMV antigens. The study listed approximately 160 cytomegalovirus-associated TCR beta chains. The tendency of first-cohort TCR clusters to co-occur in the 90 to 150 validation repertoires was the finding of a later analysis.

With V trimmed by 5 bases and J by 7 bases, 5 bases remained unmatched. The CDR3 runs to 12 residues. Germline-derived CDR1 and CDR2 are SEHNR and FQNEAQ (reference sequence). Note on this clone: Its antigen is as yet unknown. The sample has other DNA sequences that encode this CDR3 too.

Donors came from a validation cohort of some 110 subjects, distinct from the first 666-subject cohort. Measured with immunoSEQ multiplex PCR; TCRdb has only the in-frame clones, and not every one. Of about 330,000 clones listed, 86% were seen once; the top ten hold around 0.84%. The sequenced material came from PBMCs. The TCR comes from a woman in her late teens or twenties in good health and CMV-seronegative. The V call is TRBV7-9, the J call TRBJ2-7, with 7 positions matching TRBD1. In DNA, the CDR3 is TGTGCCAGCAGCCGACAGGGATATGAGCAGTACTTC. It yields the protein CASSRQGYEQYF.